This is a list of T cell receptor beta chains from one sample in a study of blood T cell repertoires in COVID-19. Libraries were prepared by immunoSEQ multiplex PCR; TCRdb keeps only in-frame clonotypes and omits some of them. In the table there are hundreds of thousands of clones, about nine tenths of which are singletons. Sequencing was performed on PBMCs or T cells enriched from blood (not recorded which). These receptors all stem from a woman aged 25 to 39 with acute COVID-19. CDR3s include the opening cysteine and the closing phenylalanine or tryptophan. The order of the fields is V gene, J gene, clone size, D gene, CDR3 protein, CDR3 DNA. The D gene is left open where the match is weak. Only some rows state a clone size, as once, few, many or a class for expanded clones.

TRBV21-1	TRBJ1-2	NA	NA	CASSPGGQGNYGYTF	TGTGCCAGCAGCCCCGGGGGACAGGGGAACTATGGCTACACCTTC
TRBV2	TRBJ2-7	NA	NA	CASSGDLEFEQYF	TGTGCCAGCAGCGGGGACTTGGAGTTCGAGCAGTACTTC
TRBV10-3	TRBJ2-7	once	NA	CAISEPTGSFYEQYF	TGTGCCATCAGTGAGCCCACGGGAAGTTTCTACGAGCAGTACTTC
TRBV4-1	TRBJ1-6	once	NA	CASSQDARINSALHF	TGCGCCAGCAGCCAAGATGCCAGAATTAATTCAGCCCTCCACTTT
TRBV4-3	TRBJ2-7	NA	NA	CASSQSINYEQYF	TGCGCCAGCAGCCAATCTATTAACTACGAGCAGTACTTC
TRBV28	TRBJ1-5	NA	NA	CASSQGVVGPQHF	TGTGCCAGCAGCCAAGGGGTCGTCGGGCCCCAGCATTTT
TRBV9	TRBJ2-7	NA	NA	CASSAPREDEQYF	TGTGCCAGCAGCGCCCCCAGGGAGGACGAGCAGTACTTC
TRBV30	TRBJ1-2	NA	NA	CAWSVRVGFGYGYTF	TGTGCCTGGAGTGTACGGGTAGGCTTCGGCTATGGCTACACCTTC
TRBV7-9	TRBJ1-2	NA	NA	CASREGTSGYTF	TGTGCCAGCAGGGAAGGGACTTCTGGCTACACCTTC
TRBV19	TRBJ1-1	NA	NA	CATGRGTNTEAFF	TGTGCCACCGGCCGCGGAACTAACACTGAAGCTTTCTTT
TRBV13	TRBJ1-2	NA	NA	CASSLDRTYGYTF	TGTGCCAGCAGCTTAGACAGAACCTATGGCTACACCTTC
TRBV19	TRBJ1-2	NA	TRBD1	CASTHSGTGYGYTF	TGTGCCAGTACCCATTCCGGGACAGGGTATGGCTACACCTTC
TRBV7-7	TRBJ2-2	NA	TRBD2	CASSLAAGRVWTGELFF	TGTGCTAGCAGCTTAGCCGCCGGGAGGGTATGGACCGGGGAGCTGTTTTTT
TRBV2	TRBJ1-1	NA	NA	CASHTELNTEAFF	TGTGCCAGCCACACAGAGCTAAACACTGAAGCTTTCTTT
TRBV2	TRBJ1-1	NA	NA	CASRKDSMNTEAFF	TGTGCCAGCAGGAAGGACAGCATGAACACTGAAGCTTTCTTT
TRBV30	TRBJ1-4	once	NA	CAWRPKTVNEKLFF	TGTGCCTGGAGACCTAAAACCGTTAATGAAAAACTGTTTTTT
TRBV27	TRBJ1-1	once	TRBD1	CASTWDSMNTEAFF	TGTGCCAGCACTTGGGACAGCATGAACACTGAAGCTTTCTTT
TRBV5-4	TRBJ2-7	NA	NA	CASSLEGGYVQYF	TGTGCCAGCAGCTTGGAGGGGGGGTACGTGCAGTACTTC
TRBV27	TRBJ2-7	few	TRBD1	CASRRQGTDYEQYF	TGTGCCAGCAGAAGACAGGGGACGGACTACGAGCAGTACTTC
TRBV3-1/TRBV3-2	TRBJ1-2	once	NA	CASSQDGTNNYGYTF	TGTGCCAGCAGCCAAGATGGGACAAATAACTATGGCTACACCTTC
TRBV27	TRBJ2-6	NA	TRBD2	CASSLSGGSGANVLTF	TGTGCCAGCAGTTTATCGGGAGGGTCTGGGGCCAACGTCCTGACTTTC
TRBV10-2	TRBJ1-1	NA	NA	CASSDGAGVNTEAFF	TGCGCCAGCAGTGACGGGGCGGGAGTGAACACTGAAGCTTTCTTT
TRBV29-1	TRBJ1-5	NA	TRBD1	CSVSGQGVWDSNQPQHF	TGCAGCGTTTCCGGACAGGGAGTTTGGGATAGCAATCAGCCCCAGCATTTT
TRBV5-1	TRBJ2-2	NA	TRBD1	CASSPLGGTGRAGELFF	TGCGCCAGCAGCCCCCTGGGCGGGACAGGGAGAGCCGGGGAGCTGTTTTTT
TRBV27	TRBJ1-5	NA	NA	CASSFSGSNQPQHF	TGTGCCAGCAGTTTTTCGGGGAGCAATCAGCCCCAGCATTTT
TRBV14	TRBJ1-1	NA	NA	CASSQNPDTEAFF	TGTGCCAGCAGCCAAAACCCGGACACTGAAGCTTTCTTT
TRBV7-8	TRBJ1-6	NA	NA	CASSLGRAPLHF	TGTGCCAGCAGCTTAGGGCGGGCCCCCCTCCACTTT
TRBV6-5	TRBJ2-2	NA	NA	CASMGHSLNTGELFF	TGTGCCAGCATGGGTCACAGCTTGAACACCGGGGAGCTGTTTTTT
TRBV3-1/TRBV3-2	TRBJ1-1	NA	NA	CASRRNLNTEAFF	TGTGCCAGCAGGCGGAACTTGAACACTGAAGCTTTCTTT
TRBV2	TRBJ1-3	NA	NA	CASSERGSSGNTIYF	TGTGCCAGCAGTGAAAGGGGAAGCTCTGGAAACACCATATATTTT
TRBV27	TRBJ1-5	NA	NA	CASANITYNQPQHF	TGTGCCAGCGCTAATATAACCTACAATCAGCCCCAGCATTTT
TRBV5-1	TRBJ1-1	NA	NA	CASSLIHRRLNTEAFF	TGCGCCAGCAGCCTTATTCACAGACGCCTTAACACTGAAGCTTTCTTT
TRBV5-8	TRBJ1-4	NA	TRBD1	CASSFGTANEKLFF	TGTGCCAGCAGCTTCGGGACAGCTAATGAAAAACTGTTTTTT
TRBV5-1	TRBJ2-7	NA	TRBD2	CASSLGGTSGYEQYF	TGCGCCAGCAGCTTGGGAGGGACTAGCGGATACGAGCAGTACTTC
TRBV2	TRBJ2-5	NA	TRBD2	CASSEAMRGGGKTQYF	TGTGCCAGCAGTGAAGCAATGCGGGGGGGCGGAAAGACCCAGTACTTC
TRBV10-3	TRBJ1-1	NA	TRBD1	CAITIGAGGQNTEAFF	TGTGCCATCACGATTGGGGCAGGGGGGCAAAATACTGAAGCTTTCTTT
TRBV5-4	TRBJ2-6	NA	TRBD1	CASSFDRARSGANVLTF	TGTGCCAGCAGCTTTGACAGGGCACGCTCTGGGGCCAACGTCCTGACTTTC
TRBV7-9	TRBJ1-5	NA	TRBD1	CASSLTGGGQPQHF	TGTGCCAGCAGCTTGACAGGGGGCGGACAGCCCCAGCATTTT
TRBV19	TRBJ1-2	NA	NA	CASTRGYYGYTF	TGTGCCAGTACCCGGGGGTACTATGGCTACACCTTC